Below are 2 T cell receptor beta chains sequenced from a single sample in a study of breast tumors, draining lymph nodes, adjacent tissues. From the multiplex PCR reads, TCRdb called clonotypes with MiXCR, one entry per CDR3 protein. The repertoire has about 89,000 distinct CDR3 sequences, about 27% of them found once; the top ten carry roughly 7.3%. The lymph nodes were axillary draining lymph nodes from breast cancer patients. The sequenced sample was axillary lymph node tissue. These receptors were collected from a female donor with breast cancer. Some clones in this sample may be carry-over from other donors' samples.

This clonotype was counted at least ten times. V gene TRBV7-2 combines with J gene TRBJ2-3, with TRBD2 matching over 13 bases. This CDR3 has 17 amino acids. Germline CDR1 SGHTA, CDR2 FQGNSA. V was clipped by 4 bases and J by 9 bases; unmatched bases: 13. This CDR3 is CASSSRTSGSTRRTQYF. The CDR3 DNA reads as TGTGCCAGCAGCTCCAGGACTAGCGGGAGTACCCGGAGGACGCAGTATTTT.

Details on this clonotype: A clone one base away is much larger, so this may be a read error. The chain has TRBV5-1 and TRBJ2-2; perhaps D is TRBD1 or TRBD2 (5 bases each). Germline V gives CDR1 SGHRS, CDR2 YFSETQ. The CDR3 spans 16 residues. The CDR3 protein is CASSSWQGRATGELLF. CDR3 bases: TGCGCCAGCAGCTCTTGGCAGGGACGTGCCACCGGGGAGCTGCTTTTT.